This T cell receptor (beta chain) was identified in a study of blood T cell repertoires in COVID-19. Using immunoSEQ multiplex PCR, the repertoire was profiled, and TCRdb retains in-frame clones only, with some absent. This table has hundreds of thousands of clones, 87% appearing once. This CDR3 comprises 17 residues. The germline gives CDR1 KGHSH, CDR2 LQKENI. J was trimmed by 0 bases and V by 3 bases; bases with no gene match: 5. The V and J genes are TRBV18 and TRBJ2-3, with 11 bases that match TRBD1. Sequenced input: peripheral blood. This clonotype was sampled from a woman aged 55-70 years with COVID-19, enrolled during active disease. CDR3 region: CASSPLGTGGSTDTQYF. As DNA, the CDR3 is TGTGCCAGCTCACCCCTCGGGACAGGGGGAAGCACAGATACGCAGTATTTT.